This TCR beta chain comes out of a study of T cell repertoires in cytomegalovirus infection. Whole-study context: In public TCR beta signatures, there were indications of both CMV infection and matching HLA type.

From the reads, TCRdb called clonotypes with MiXCR, one entry per CDR3 protein. The sample yields under 350,000 distinct CDR3 sequences, 9.5% seen once. This clonotype came up many times. Antigen unknown. Study-wide findings and caveats: Accumulated public TCR beta family frequency recognized individuals carrying CMV together with the relevant HLA.

Sequences were obtained from PBMCs. The clonotype comes from a human donor in good health (CMV status not recorded). Some clones in this sample may be carry-over from other donors' samples.

CDR3 in amino acids: CASSLVLAGGPGETQYF. The DNA of the CDR3 is TGTGCCAGCAGCTTAGTATTGGCGGGAGGGCCAGGAGAGACCCAGTACTTC. V is TRBV7-6 and J is TRBJ2-5; TRBD2 agrees at 9 bases. The CDR3 extends over 17 amino acids. CDR1 SGHVS and CDR2 FNYEAQ come from the germline V gene. V trimming: 1 base; J trimming: 4 bases; junction bases outside the gene matches: 10.